This TCR beta chain was recovered during a study of blood T cell repertoires in COVID-19. Turning to the study itself: Samples representing acute and convalescent COVID-19 were sourced from the United States, Italy and Spain.

TCRdb keeps only in-frame clones here, not all; method: immunoSEQ multiplex PCR. The data contain 250,000 to 400,000 clones, roughly 90% of them singletons. Assignment of participants to cohorts was predicated upon participant-reported clinical history. V lost 0 bases, J lost 1 base, and 9 bases lay in between. Germline CDR1 and CDR2: LGHNA and YSLEER. CDR3 length equals 15 residues. V is TRBV4-3 and J is TRBJ1-1; TRBD1 is a possible D gene (5 bases). The sample taken for sequencing was PBMCs or T cells enriched from blood (not recorded which). This clonotype originated in a man in his fifties or sixties who had recovered from COVID-19. The DNA for the CDR3 is TGCGCCAGCAGCCAAGACAGGGATTGGAACACTGAAGCTTTCTTT. Encoded protein: CASSQDRDWNTEAFF.